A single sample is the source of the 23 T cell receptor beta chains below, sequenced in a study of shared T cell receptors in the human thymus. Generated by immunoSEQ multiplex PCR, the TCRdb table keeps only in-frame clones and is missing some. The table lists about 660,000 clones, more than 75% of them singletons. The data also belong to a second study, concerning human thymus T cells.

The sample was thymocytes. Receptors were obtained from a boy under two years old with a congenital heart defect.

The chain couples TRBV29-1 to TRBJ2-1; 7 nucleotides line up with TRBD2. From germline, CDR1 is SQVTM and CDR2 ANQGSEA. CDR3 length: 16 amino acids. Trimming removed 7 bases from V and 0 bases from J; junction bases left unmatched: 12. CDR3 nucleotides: TGCAGCGGGGGGGGGACCGTTTCGAGCTCCTACAATGAGCAGTTCTTC. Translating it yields CSGGGTVSSSYNEQFF.

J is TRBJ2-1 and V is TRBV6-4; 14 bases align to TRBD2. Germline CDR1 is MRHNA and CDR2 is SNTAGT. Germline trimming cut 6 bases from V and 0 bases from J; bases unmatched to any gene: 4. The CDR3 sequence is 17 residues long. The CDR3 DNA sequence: TGTGCCAGCAGCCAGGGGACTAGCGGGAGCTCCTACAATGAGCAGTTCTTC. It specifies CASSQGTSGSSYNEQFF.

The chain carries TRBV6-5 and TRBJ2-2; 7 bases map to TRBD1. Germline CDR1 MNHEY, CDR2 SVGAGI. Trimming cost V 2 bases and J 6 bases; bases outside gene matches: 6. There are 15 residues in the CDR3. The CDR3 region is CASSYRATGAGELFF. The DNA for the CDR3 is TGTGCCAGCAGTTACCGGGCAACAGGGGCCGGGGAGCTGTTTTTT.

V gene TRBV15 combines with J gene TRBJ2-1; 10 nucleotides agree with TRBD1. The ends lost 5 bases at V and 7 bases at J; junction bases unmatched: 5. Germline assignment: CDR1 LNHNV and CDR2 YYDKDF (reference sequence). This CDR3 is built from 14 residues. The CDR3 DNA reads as TGTGCCACCAGCTACGACAGGGGGCGTAATGAGCAGTTCTTC. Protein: CATSYDRGRNEQFF.

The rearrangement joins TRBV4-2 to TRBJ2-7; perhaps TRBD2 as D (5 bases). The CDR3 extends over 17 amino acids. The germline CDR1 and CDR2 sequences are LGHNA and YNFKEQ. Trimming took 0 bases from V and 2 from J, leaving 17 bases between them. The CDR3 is CASSQDPPGAVAYEQYF. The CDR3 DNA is TGTGCCAGCAGCCAAGATCCCCCAGGAGCGGTTGCCTACGAGCAGTACTTC.

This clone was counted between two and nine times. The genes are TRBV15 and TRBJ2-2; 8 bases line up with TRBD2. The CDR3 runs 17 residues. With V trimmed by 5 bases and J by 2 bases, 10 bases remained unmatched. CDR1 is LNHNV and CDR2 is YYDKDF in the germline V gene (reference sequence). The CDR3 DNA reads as TGTGCCACCAGCCCACGAGCGGGGGACATAAACACCGGGGAGCTGTTTTTT. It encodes CATSPRAGDINTGELFF.

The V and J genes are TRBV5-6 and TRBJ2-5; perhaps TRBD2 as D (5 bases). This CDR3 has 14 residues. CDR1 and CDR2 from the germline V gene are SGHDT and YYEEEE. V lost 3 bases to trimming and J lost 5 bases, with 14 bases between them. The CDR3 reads CASSWASEAETQYF. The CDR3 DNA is TGTGCCAGCAGCTGGGCATCGGAGGCGGAGACCCAGTACTTC.

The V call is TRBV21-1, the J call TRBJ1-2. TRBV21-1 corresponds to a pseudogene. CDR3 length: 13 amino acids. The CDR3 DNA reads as TGTGCCAGCAGCTTCGAGATCAACTATGGCTACACCTTC. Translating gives CASSFEINYGYTF.

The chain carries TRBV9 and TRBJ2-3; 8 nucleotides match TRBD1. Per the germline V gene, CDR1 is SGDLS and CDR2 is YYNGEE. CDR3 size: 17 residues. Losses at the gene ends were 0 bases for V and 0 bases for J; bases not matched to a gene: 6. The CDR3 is CASSVASDRVSTDTQYF. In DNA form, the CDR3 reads TGTGCCAGCAGCGTAGCTTCGGACAGGGTAAGCACAGATACGCAGTATTTT.

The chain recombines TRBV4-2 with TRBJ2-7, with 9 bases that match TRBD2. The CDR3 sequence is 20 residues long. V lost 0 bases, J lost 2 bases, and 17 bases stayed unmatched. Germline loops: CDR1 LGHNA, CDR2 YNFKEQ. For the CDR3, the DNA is TGTGCCAGCAGCCAAGATATTCGAAGGTTCGAGTCTAGCGGGACCTACGAGCAGTACTTC. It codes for CASSQDIRRFESSGTYEQYF.

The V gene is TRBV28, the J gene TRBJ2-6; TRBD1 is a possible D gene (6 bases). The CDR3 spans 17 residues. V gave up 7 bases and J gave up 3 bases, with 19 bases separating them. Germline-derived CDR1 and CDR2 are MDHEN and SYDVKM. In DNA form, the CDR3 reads TGTGCCAGCAACAGCCTGACAGGCCAGCTTGGGGCCAACGTCCTGACTTTC. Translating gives CASNSLTGQLGANVLTF.

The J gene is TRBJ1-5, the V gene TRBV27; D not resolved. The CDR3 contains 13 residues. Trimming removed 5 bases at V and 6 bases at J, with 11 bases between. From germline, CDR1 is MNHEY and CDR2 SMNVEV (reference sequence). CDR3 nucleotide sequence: TGTGCCAGCAGTCCTGATTGGAGTCAGCCCCAGCATTTT. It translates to CASSPDWSQPQHF.

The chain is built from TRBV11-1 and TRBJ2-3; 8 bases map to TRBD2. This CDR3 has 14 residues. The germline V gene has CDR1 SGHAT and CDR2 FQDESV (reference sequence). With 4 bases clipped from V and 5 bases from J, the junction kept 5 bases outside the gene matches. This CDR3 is CASSSSGSKDTQYF. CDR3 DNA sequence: TGTGCCAGCAGCTCCAGCGGGAGTAAAGATACGCAGTATTTT.

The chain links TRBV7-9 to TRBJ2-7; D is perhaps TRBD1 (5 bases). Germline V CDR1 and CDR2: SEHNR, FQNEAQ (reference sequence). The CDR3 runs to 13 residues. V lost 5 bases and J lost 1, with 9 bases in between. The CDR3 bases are TGTGCCAGCAGCCGGACACAATCCTACGAGCAGTACTTC. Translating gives CASSRTQSYEQYF.

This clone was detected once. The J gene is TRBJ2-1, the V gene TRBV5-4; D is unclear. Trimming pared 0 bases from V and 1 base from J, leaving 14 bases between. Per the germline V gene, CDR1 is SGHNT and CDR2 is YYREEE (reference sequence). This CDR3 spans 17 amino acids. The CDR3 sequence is CASSLAAGPQSYNEQFF. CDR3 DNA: TGTGCCAGCAGCTTGGCCGCTGGGCCGCAATCCTACAATGAGCAGTTCTTC.

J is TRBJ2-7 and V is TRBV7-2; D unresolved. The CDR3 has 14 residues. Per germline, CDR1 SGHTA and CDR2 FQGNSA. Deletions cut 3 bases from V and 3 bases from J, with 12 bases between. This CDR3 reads CASSFLGPNYEQYF. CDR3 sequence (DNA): TGTGCCAGCAGCTTCTTGGGCCCAAACTACGAGCAGTACTTC.

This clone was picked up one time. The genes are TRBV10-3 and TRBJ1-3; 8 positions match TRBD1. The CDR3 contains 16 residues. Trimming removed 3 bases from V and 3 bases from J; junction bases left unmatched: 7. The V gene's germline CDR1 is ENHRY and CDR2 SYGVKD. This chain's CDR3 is CAISDRGQVVGNTIYF. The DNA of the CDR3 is TGTGCCATCAGTGACAGGGGACAGGTCGTTGGAAACACCATATATTTT.

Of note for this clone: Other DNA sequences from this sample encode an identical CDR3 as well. In nucleotides, the CDR3 is TGTGCCAGTAGTATTAGGACAGGGGGAGAGACCCAGTACTTC. Protein sequence: CASSIRTGGETQYF. The chain uses TRBV19 and TRBJ2-5; 10 bases are shared with TRBD1. CDR1 and CDR2 from the germline V gene are LNHDA and SQIVND (reference sequence). CDR3 length: 14 amino acids. Trimming at V came to 3 bases and at J to 4 bases, leaving 2 bases not matched to a gene.

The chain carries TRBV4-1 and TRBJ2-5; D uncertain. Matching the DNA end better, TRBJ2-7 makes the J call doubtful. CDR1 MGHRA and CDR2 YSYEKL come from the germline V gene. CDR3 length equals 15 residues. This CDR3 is CASSQEDGGSYEQYF. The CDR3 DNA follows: TGCGCCAGCAGCCAAGAAGATGGCGGCTCCTACGAGCAGTACTTC.

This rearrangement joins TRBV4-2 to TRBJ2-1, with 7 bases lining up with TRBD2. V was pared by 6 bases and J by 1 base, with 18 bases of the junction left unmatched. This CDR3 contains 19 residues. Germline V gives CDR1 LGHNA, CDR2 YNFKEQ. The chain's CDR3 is CASRQTWAGEPISYNEQFF. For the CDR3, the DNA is TGTGCCAGCAGACAGACTTGGGCGGGAGAGCCTATATCCTACAATGAGCAGTTCTTC.

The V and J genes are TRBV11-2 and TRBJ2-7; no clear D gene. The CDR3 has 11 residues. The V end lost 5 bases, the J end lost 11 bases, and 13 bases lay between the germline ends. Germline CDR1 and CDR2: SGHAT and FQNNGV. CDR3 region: CASSPVVLEYF. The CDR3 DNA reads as TGTGCCAGCAGCCCAGTCGTCCTCGAGTACTTC.

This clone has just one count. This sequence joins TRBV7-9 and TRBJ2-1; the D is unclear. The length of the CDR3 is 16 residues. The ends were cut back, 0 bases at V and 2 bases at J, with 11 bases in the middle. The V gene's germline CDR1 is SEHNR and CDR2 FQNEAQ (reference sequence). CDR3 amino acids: CASSLAVSPPYNEQFF. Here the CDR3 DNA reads TGTGCCAGCAGCTTAGCTGTGAGTCCCCCCTACAATGAGCAGTTCTTC.

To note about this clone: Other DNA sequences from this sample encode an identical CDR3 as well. This chain's CDR3 is CASSSTSGSYEQYF. The DNA for the CDR3 is TGTGCCAGCAGTTCGACTAGCGGGAGTTACGAGCAGTACTTC. This sequence joins TRBV28 and TRBJ2-7, with 12 positions matching TRBD2. With 4 bases clipped from V and 4 bases from J, the junction kept 2 bases outside the gene matches. The CDR3 consists of 14 residues. Germline loops: CDR1 MDHEN, CDR2 SYDVKM.